One and the same sample provided the 3 T cell receptor beta chains below, sequenced in a study of cytomegalovirus exposure and HLA in healthy donors (TCRdb year 2017). Libraries were constructed by the immunoSEQ multiplex PCR assay. TCRdb limited this immuneACCESS table to in-frame rearrangements with V and J called. A share of clones is missing; checked studies link under half to unresolved V genes, and the rest is unexplained. This sample comprises 120,000 to 150,000 clones, roughly 89% of them detected only once. The ten biggest clones cover 2.5% to 4% of the sample. Input material: PBMCs. The receptors were sampled from a woman aged 18-29 years in good health and CMV-seropositive.

This clone was counted a few times. This rearrangement joins TRBV5-6 to TRBJ2-1; TRBD2 aligns across 11 bases. V was clipped by 1 base and J by 10 bases; unmatched bases: 7. There are 15 residues in the CDR3. Germline-derived CDR1 and CDR2 are SGHDT and YYEEEE. The CDR3 protein is CASSLLTSGVGEQFF. CDR3 DNA: TGTGCCAGCAGCTTGTTGACTAGCGGGGTCGGGGAGCAGTTCTTC.

The table lists this clone with a count of one. This chain joins TRBV5-6 and TRBJ1-1; the match to TRBD1 covers 7 bases. The CDR3 consists of 16 residues. Trimming cost V 0 bases and J 3 bases; bases outside gene matches: 8. The germline V gene has CDR1 SGHDT and CDR2 YYEEEE. This CDR3 is CASSLGDRDFDTEAFF. The CDR3 region has the DNA TGTGCCAGCAGCTTGGGTGACAGGGATTTTGACACTGAAGCTTTCTTT.

The genes are TRBV9 and TRBJ1-3; no reliable D call. V was cut by 3 bases and J by 3 bases, with 13 bases left in between. The germline V gene encodes CDR1 SGDLS and CDR2 YYNGEE. This CDR3 is built from 15 residues. The CDR3 DNA is TGTGCCAGCAGCGCCTACCACAGCGGTGGAAACACCATATATTTT. Amino acid sequence: CASSAYHSGGNTIYF.